The clone carrying this T cell receptor (beta chain) was counted many times. What it binds is unknown. The record originates from a study of CD8+CD57+ T cells in acquired aplastic anemia. For the study at large: When averaged, DNA from sorted CD4+ and CD8+ cells came to approximately 3 ug. Study-wide results and caveats: Between patients and controls, approximately 29 CD8+ CDR3 sequences were found in common.

Those patients picked for sequencing had displayed CD8+CD57+ cell expansion on flow cytometry. There were no patients without severe acquired aplastic anemia. Blood samples were obtained from patients who had received no prior therapy. CDR3 and TCR beta VDJ profiling relied on a genomic DNA template. Via MiXCR, TCRdb re-called the reads, giving one row per CDR3 protein. The table has about 240,000 distinct CDR3 sequences, 40% to 50% seen once; the top ten hold less than 9%. Germline trimming cut 1 base from V and 6 bases from J; bases unmatched to any gene: 11. This CDR3 has 17 amino acids. Germline V gene data show CDR1 as PRHDT and CDR2 as FYEKMQ (reference sequence).

The sample comprised sorted CD4+, CD8+, or CD8+CD57+ T cells (not recorded which) from PBMCs. The receptor was isolated from a human donor with aplastic anemia. This chain joins TRBV13 and TRBJ2-3; 9 positions match TRBD2. CDR3 DNA: TGTGCCAGCAGCTTAGAACGGGCGGGGGGGCCTCCCGATACGCAGTATTTT. Protein: CASSLERAGGPPDTQYF.